The 5 T cell receptor beta chains below were found in one sample sequenced in a study of memory CD4+ T cells and cytomegalovirus serostatus. Repertoires were generated with immunoSEQ multiplex PCR, while TCRdb's copy carries only in-frame clones and drops some. This table holds 25,000 to 40,000 clones, approximately 76% found once. Single viable CD3+CD4+CD8-CD45RO+ cells were sorted as the memory CD4+ T cells. The sequenced sample was memory CD4+ T cells from blood. These receptors all come from an adult in good health and CMV-seronegative. Some clones in this sample may be carry-over from other donors' samples.

V usage is TRBV19 and J usage is TRBJ1-2; 8 bases agree with TRBD1. CDR3 length: 16 amino acids. Germline assignment: CDR1 LNHDA and CDR2 SQIVND (reference sequence). V shed 4 bases, J shed 4 bases, and the junction held 11 bases outside the gene matches. The CDR3 DNA reads TGTGCCAGTAGTACCCGGACAGGGTCAACTCTCTATGGCTACACCTTC. It specifies CASSTRTGSTLYGYTF.

The chain employs TRBV9 and TRBJ2-2, with 7 bases that match TRBD1. V lost 3 bases and J lost 4; bases outside the gene matches: 12. The germline V gene has CDR1 SGDLS and CDR2 YYNGEE. The CDR3 has 17 amino acids. The CDR3 DNA reads TGTGCCAGCAGCGCGGACACAGGGGTCCGGGGCACCGGGGAGCTGTTTTTT. It specifies CASSADTGVRGTGELFF.

The chain uses TRBV6-7 and TRBJ1-5, with 8 bases that match TRBD1. TRBV6-7 is an ORF, and what it does is uncertain. CDR3 length: 13 residues. V dropped 4 bases and J dropped 4; count of bases not matched to a gene: 0. The chain's CDR3 is CASSWTGNQPQHF. The CDR3, as DNA: TGTGCCAGCAGTTGGACAGGGAATCAGCCCCAGCATTTT.

This sequence joins TRBV4-3 and TRBJ1-4; D may be TRBD1 (5 bases). With 1 base removed from V and 0 bases from J, the gap between germline ends came to 12 bases. Germline V gene data show CDR1 as LGHNA and CDR2 as YSLEER. The CDR3 length is 17 residues. The CDR3 spells CASSQGGSRPTNEKLFF. The CDR3, as DNA: TGCGCCAGCAGCCAAGGGGGGTCTAGGCCAACTAATGAAAAACTGTTTTTT.

The chain is built from TRBV9 and TRBJ1-1, with TRBD1 identical over 9 bases. The CDR3 loop spans 14 amino acids. Unmatched junction bases numbered 12, after V lost 5 bases and J lost 10 bases. CDR1 and CDR2 from the germline V gene are SGDLS and YYNGEE. CDR3 bases: TGTGCCAGCAGACCCTCCGGGACAGGGTCCGGAGCTTTCTTT. The encoded protein is CASRPSGTGSGAFF.